The T cell receptor (beta chain) described here comes from a study of T-cell memory formation after mild COVID-19. Looking at the study overall: Across donors, TCR clusters were largely donor specific.

CDR3 length equals 12 residues. The germline CDR1 and CDR2 sequences are KGHSH and LQKENI. The V and J ends lost 5 bases and 3 bases respectively, with 8 bases between them. A few counts support this clonotype. What it binds is not known. 5'RACE with constant-segment primers yielded barcoded, UMI-tagged TCR alpha and TCR beta cDNA libraries. TCRdb re-called the 5' RACE reads with MiXCR, one entry per CDR3 protein. The repertoire has fewer than 150,000 distinct CDR3 sequences, about 18% of them found once; the top ten carry around 4.8%. Broader study findings: Nothing confirmed that second-wave clones peaking on day 37 were specific for SARS-CoV-2. Mostly located in CM and EM were contracting CD4+ clones, with contracting CD8+ clones located in EMRA.

Input material: PBMCs or a T cell subset sorted from them (not recorded which). The chain combines TRBV18 with TRBJ2-7, with D unclear. The TCR comes from a man aged 18 to 29 who had mild COVID-19 (a few samples of this study predate the infection). Cell type and time point are not known. This CDR3 is CASSYDGYEQYF. In nucleotides, the CDR3 is TGTGCCAGCTCATATGACGGCTACGAGCAGTACTTC.